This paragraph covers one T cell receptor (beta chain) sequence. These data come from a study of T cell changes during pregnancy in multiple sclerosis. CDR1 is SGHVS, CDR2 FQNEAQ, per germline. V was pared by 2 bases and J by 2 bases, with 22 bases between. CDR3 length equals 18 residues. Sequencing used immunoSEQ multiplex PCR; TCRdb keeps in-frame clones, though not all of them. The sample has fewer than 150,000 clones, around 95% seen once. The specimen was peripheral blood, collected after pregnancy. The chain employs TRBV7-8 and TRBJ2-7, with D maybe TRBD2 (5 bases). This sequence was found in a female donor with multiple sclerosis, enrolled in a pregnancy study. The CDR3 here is CASSLRRPPEVTAYEQYF. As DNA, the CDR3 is TGTGCCAGCAGCTTACGCCGTCCCCCGGAGGTGACGGCCTACGAGCAGTACTTC.